The 32 T cell receptor beta chains below were found in one sample sequenced in a study of T cell changes during pregnancy in multiple sclerosis (dated by TCRdb to the late 2010s). The receptor library was made with the immunoSEQ multiplex PCR assay. Not all clones reach the TCRdb copy of this immuneACCESS table, which keeps in-frame sequences only. Checked studies attribute under half of the gap to unresolved V genes and leave the rest unexplained. Within this sample are approximately 51,000 clones, with 94% of them counted one time only. The ten largest clones add up to around 0.58% of the sample. The specimen comprised CD4+ T cells from peripheral blood mononuclear cells, sampled in the second trimester of pregnancy. Every receptor here comes from a female donor with multiple sclerosis, enrolled in a pregnancy study.

The rearrangement uses TRBV7-6 and TRBJ2-5, with 7 bases fitting TRBD1. The CDR3 has 14 amino acids. Trimming removed 4 bases from V and 7 bases from J; junction bases left unmatched: 9. The germline V gene encodes CDR1 SGHVS and CDR2 FNYEAQ. The CDR3 here is CASSSWTGPGTQYF. CDR3 coding DNA: TGTGCCAGCAGCTCTTGGACAGGCCCAGGGACCCAGTACTTC.

The V and J genes are TRBV30 and TRBJ2-7; D call uncertain. Per the germline V gene, CDR1 is GTSNPN and CDR2 is SVGIG (reference sequence). This CDR3 region has 11 residues. Trimming pared 3 bases from V and 5 bases from J, leaving 8 bases between. Here the CDR3 DNA reads TGTGCCTGGAGCCTTACAGACGAGCAGTACTTC. Protein sequence: CAWSLTDEQYF.

V gene TRBV2 combines with J gene TRBJ1-2; no reliable D call. This CDR3 has 12 residues. CDR1 and CDR2 (germline): SNHLY, FYNNEI. V was shortened by 2 bases and J by 4 bases, with 5 bases between the two germline ends. The CDR3: CASSESGYGYTF. CDR3 DNA sequence: TGTGCCAGCAGTGAAAGCGGCTATGGCTACACCTTC. The complete variable domain, with remaining parts taken from reference TRBV2 and TRBJ1-2, reads EPEVTQTPSHQVTQMGQEVILRCVPISNHLYFYWYRQILGQKVEFLVSFYNNEISEKSEIFDDQFSVERPDGSNFTLKIRSTKLEDSAMYFCASSESGYGYTFGSGTRLTVV.

This sequence joins TRBV14 and TRBJ2-7; D is uncertain. CDR3 size: 15 residues. CDR1 is SGHDN, CDR2 FVKESK, per germline. Trimming took 0 bases from V and 5 from J, leaving 14 bases between them. The chain's CDR3 is CASSQERRPWDEQYF. The DNA of the CDR3 is TGTGCCAGCAGCCAAGAGCGGCGGCCTTGGGACGAGCAGTACTTC. The full variable domain, its missing parts supplied by reference TRBV14 and TRBJ2-7, is EAGVTQFPSHSVIEKGQTVTLRCDPISGHDNLYWYRRVMGKEIKFLLHFVKESKQDESGMPNNRFLAERTGGTYSTLKVQPAELEDSGVYFCASSQERRPWDEQYFGPGTRLTVT.

The chain carries TRBV9 and TRBJ2-3; TRBD2 matches at 14 bases. The germline CDR1 and CDR2 sequences are SGDLS and YYNGEE. The CDR3 extends over 16 amino acids. Trimming removed 3 bases from V and 1 base from J; junction bases left unmatched: 1. DNA of the CDR3: TGTGCCAGCAGCGGACTAGCGGGGGGGGGCACAGATACGCAGTATTTT. This gives the protein CASSGLAGGGTDTQYF.

The chain carries TRBV13 and TRBJ2-7; 7 bases agree with TRBD2. The CDR3 spans 16 residues. The germline CDR1 and CDR2 sequences are PRHDT and FYEKMQ (reference sequence). Unmatched junction bases numbered 9, after V lost 1 base and J lost 3 bases. CDR3 coding DNA: TGTGCCAGCAGCTTAGTACGAAGCGGGGACCTCTACGAGCAGTACTTC. This encodes CASSLVRSGDLYEQYF.

This clone appeared once. The chain employs TRBV5-5 and TRBJ1-1; D is unclear. Germline V CDR1 and CDR2: SGHKS, YYEKEE (reference sequence). With 1 base removed from V and 3 bases from J, the gap between germline ends came to 4 bases. The CDR3 length is 12 residues. CDR3 sequence reads: CASSLWHTEAFF. The CDR3, as DNA: TGTGCCAGCAGCTTGTGGCACACTGAAGCTTTCTTT. Complete variable domain (other parts from reference TRBV5-5 and TRBJ1-1): DAGVTQSPTHLIKTRGQQVTLRCSPISGHKSVSWYQQVLGQGPQFIFQYYEKEERGRGNFPDRFSARQFPNYSSELNVNALLLGDSALYLCASSLWHTEAFFGQGTRLTVV.

The chain is built from TRBV6-1 and TRBJ2-4, with TRBD1 matching 10 bases. The CDR3 has 13 residues. Germline assignment: CDR1 MNHNS and CDR2 SASEGT. The trim removed 6 bases at V and 7 bases at J, leaving 3 bases unmatched. The chain's CDR3 is CASRDRGANIQYF. CDR3 coding DNA: TGTGCCAGCAGGGACAGGGGGGCGAACATTCAGTACTTC.

The chain uses TRBV6-5 and TRBJ1-5; no definite D call. The CDR3 is made up of 15 amino acids. V was shortened by 0 bases and J by 6 bases, with 12 bases between the two germline ends. CDR1 MNHEY and CDR2 SVGAGI come from the germline V gene. In DNA form, the CDR3 reads TGTGCCAGCAGTTACTCTGGAGGAATGGGTCAGCCCCAGCATTTT. Translation gives CASSYSGGMGQPQHF.

This clone was recorded only once. Here the CDR3 DNA reads TGTGCCTGGAGCCTCAGGCGGGGGCCTGGAAACACCATATATTTT. This gives the protein CAWSLRRGPGNTIYF. The genes are TRBV30 and TRBJ1-3, with D perhaps TRBD1 (6 bases). The V gene's germline CDR1 is GTSNPN and CDR2 SVGIG (reference sequence). Trimming shortened V by 3 bases and J by 2 bases, and 14 bases separated the two germline ends. This CDR3 has 15 amino acids.

This chain joins TRBV6-1 and TRBJ1-5; weak D call: TRBD1 (6 bases). Germline CDR1 and CDR2: MNHNS and SASEGT. V lost 8 bases to trimming and J lost 0 bases, with 11 bases between them. The CDR3 totals 14 residues. The CDR3 is CASWTAYSNQPQHF. The CDR3 bases are TGTGCCAGCTGGACAGCATATAGCAATCAGCCCCAGCATTTT.

The chain carries TRBV5-4 and TRBJ2-2, with D hard to call. Trimming shortened V by 1 base and J by 5 bases, and 12 bases separated the two germline ends. There are 15 residues in the CDR3. Germline CDR1 is SGHNT and CDR2 is YYREEE (reference sequence). CDR3 in amino acids: CASSLWAGRTGELFF. In DNA form, the CDR3 reads TGTGCCAGCAGCTTGTGGGCAGGCAGAACCGGGGAGCTGTTTTTT.

The chain couples TRBV9 to TRBJ1-1, with 12 bases aligning to TRBD1. The CDR3 runs to 13 residues. J lost 6 bases, V lost 4 bases, and 1 base had no gene match. Germline CDR1 is SGDLS and CDR2 is YYNGEE. The CDR3 is CASSRDRGPEAFF. CDR3 coding DNA: TGTGCCAGCAGCCGGGACAGGGGGCCTGAAGCTTTCTTT.

The chain uses TRBV9 and TRBJ1-1, with TRBD1 as a possible D gene (6 bases). The ends were cut back, 4 bases at V and 0 bases at J, with 16 bases in the middle. CDR1 is SGDLS and CDR2 is YYNGEE in the germline V gene. The CDR3 runs 16 residues. The CDR3 loop is CASSPSGAIMNTEAFF. As DNA, the CDR3 is TGTGCCAGCAGCCCCTCAGGGGCCATTATGAACACTGAAGCTTTCTTT.

The rearrangement links TRBV6-6 to TRBJ1-2; TRBD1 matches at 8 bases. V shed 6 bases and J 4 bases; nucleotides not matched to a gene: 7. The CDR3 covers 14 residues. Germline CDR1 MNHNY, CDR2 SVGAGI (reference sequence). The DNA of the CDR3 is TGTGCCAGCAGAACGACAGGGGACCTCTATGGCTACACCTTC. Translation: CASRTTGDLYGYTF.

The chain joins TRBV7-2 to TRBJ1-3; maybe TRBD1 (6 bases). Germline CDR1 SGHTA, CDR2 FQGNSA. V shed 5 bases and J shed 2 bases, with 10 bases lying between them. The CDR3 spans 14 residues. CDR3 loop: CASSLDSAGNTIYF. The DNA for the CDR3 is TGTGCCAGCAGCCTGGACAGTGCTGGAAACACCATATATTTT.

The V and J genes are TRBV11-3 and TRBJ1-1; D gene uncertain. The length of the CDR3 is 14 residues. Germline V lookup: CDR1 SGHNT, CDR2 YENEEA. V shed 1 base and J shed 3 bases, with 9 bases lying between them. CDR3: CASSLGGMDTEAFF. The CDR3 DNA follows: TGTGCCAGCAGCTTAGGAGGGATGGACACTGAAGCTTTCTTT.

This rearrangement joins TRBV19 to TRBJ2-5, with D perhaps TRBD2 (6 bases). V was trimmed by 0 bases and J by 5 bases, leaving 22 bases between them. Germline-derived CDR1 and CDR2 are LNHDA and SQIVND (reference sequence). The CDR3 consists of 18 residues. CDR3: CASSIDGPGRGLRETQYF. CDR3 sequence (DNA): TGTGCCAGTAGTATAGATGGGCCGGGGCGGGGCCTGCGGGAGACCCAGTACTTC.

There are a few counts of this clone. The chain uses TRBV5-4 and TRBJ1-1; the match to TRBD1 covers 10 bases. V shed 3 bases, J shed 8 bases, and the junction held 4 bases outside the gene matches. There are 13 residues in the CDR3. Germline CDR1 reads SGHNT; CDR2 reads YYREEE (reference sequence). The CDR3 DNA sequence: TGTGCCAGCAGCTGGGGACAGGGGATAGAAGCTTTCTTT. As protein: CASSWGQGIEAFF. The full variable domain, its missing parts supplied by reference TRBV5-4 and TRBJ1-1, is ETGVTQSPTHLIKTRGQQVTLRCSSQSGHNTVSWYQQALGQGPQFIFQYYREEENGRGNFPPRFSGLQFPNYSSELNVNALELDDSALYLCASSWGQGIEAFFGQGTRLTVV.

The gene calls are TRBV5-4 and TRBJ1-1; 7 bases agree with TRBD1. Germline CDR1 and CDR2: SGHNT and YYREEE (reference sequence). This CDR3 has 14 residues. V shed 5 bases and J 7 bases; nucleotides not matched to a gene: 11. The CDR3 spells CASRLRGRFNEAFF. CDR3 DNA sequence: TGTGCCAGCAGACTGAGGGGGCGGTTCAATGAAGCTTTCTTT.

This chain joins TRBV18 and TRBJ2-1; D might be TRBD1 (5 bases). V lost 3 bases and J lost 5, with 11 bases in between. The CDR3 consists of 14 residues. CDR1 and CDR2 (germline): KGHSH, LQKENI. The CDR3 DNA follows: TGTGCCAGCTCACCGTCCAGGGTTGACAATGAGCAGTTCTTC. Translating it yields CASSPSRVDNEQFF.

The chain carries TRBV4-1 and TRBJ2-3; TRBD1 matches at 7 bases. CDR1 and CDR2 (germline): MGHRA, YSYEKL. This CDR3 is 15 amino acids long. The J segment lost 0 bases and the V segment lost 2 bases, leaving 2 bases of the junction unmatched. The CDR3 DNA is TGCGCCAGCAGCCAACAGGGACAGAGCACAGATACGCAGTATTTT. Translation gives CASSQQGQSTDTQYF.

V usage is TRBV6-5 and J usage is TRBJ2-7, with D possibly being TRBD1 (5 bases). The CDR3 runs 15 residues. CDR1 is MNHEY, CDR2 SVGAGI, per germline. Trimming took off 0 bases at V and 5 bases at J, with 14 bases between the two ends. The CDR3 sequence is CASSYSIGAPHEQYF. The CDR3 DNA reads TGTGCCAGCAGTTACTCGATTGGGGCGCCGCACGAGCAGTACTTC.

V gene TRBV7-7 combines with J gene TRBJ2-2; TRBD2 matches at 11 bases. Germline V gene data show CDR1 as SSHAT and CDR2 as FNYEAQ (reference sequence). After removal of 5 bases from V and 8 bases from J, the junction contained 4 bases not matched to a gene. The CDR3 has 14 residues. The CDR3 region has the DNA TGTGCCAGCAGCCAGACTAGCGGGGAAGGGGAGCTGTTTTTT. It yields the protein CASSQTSGEGELFF.

This clone occurred a few times. This rearrangement joins TRBV9 to TRBJ2-2; TRBD2 is a possible D gene (6 bases). The V end lost 0 bases, the J end lost 4 bases, and 13 bases lay between the germline ends. Germline loops: CDR1 SGDLS, CDR2 YYNGEE. The CDR3 sequence is 16 residues long. The CDR3 DNA reads TGTGCCAGCAGCGTAGTACCGGGACTGACCACCGGGGAGCTGTTTTTT. As protein: CASSVVPGLTTGELFF.

The chain is built from TRBV6-4 and TRBJ2-7, with 10 nucleotides matching TRBD1. Looked up from germline, CDR1 is MRHNA and CDR2 is SNTAGT. V shed 6 bases, J shed 6 bases, and the junction held 8 bases outside the gene matches. The CDR3 has 14 amino acids. The CDR3 spells CASRPGTGALEQYF. In DNA form, the CDR3 reads TGTGCCAGCAGGCCCGGGACAGGGGCCCTCGAGCAGTACTTC.

The chain recombines TRBV9 with TRBJ1-6; 9 bases agree with TRBD1. This CDR3 is built from 15 residues. The V gene end was trimmed by 1 base and the J gene end by 9 bases; junction bases not matched to a gene: 5. CDR1 is SGDLS, CDR2 YYNGEE, per germline. The CDR3 DNA sequence: TGTGCCAGCAGCGTAAGGGGACAGGGCCTTTCACCCCTCCACTTT. Amino acid sequence: CASSVRGQGLSPLHF. The whole variable domain, filled in from reference TRBV9 and TRBJ1-6, reads DSGVTQTPKHLITATGQRVTLRCSPRSGDLSVYWYQQSLDQGLQFLIQYYNGEERAKGNILERFSAQQFPDLHSELNLSSLELGDSALYFCASSVRGQGLSPLHFGNGTRLTVT.

This chain joins TRBV29-1 and TRBJ1-2; no definite D call. Germline V gene lookup returns CDR1 SQVTM and CDR2 ANQGSEA. The CDR3 totals 11 residues. V dropped 4 bases and J dropped 7 bases, with 10 bases sitting between them. The CDR3 DNA follows: TGCAGCGTTGCGGAGCAATTTGGCTACACCTTC. Its protein is CSVAEQFGYTF.

This clone showed up just once. The rearrangement uses TRBV4-1 and TRBJ1-5; TRBD1 might be the D (5 bases). V lost 3 bases and J 2 bases, leaving 14 bases between the germline ends. CDR3 size: 16 residues. CDR1 MGHRA and CDR2 YSYEKL come from the germline V gene. CDR3 amino acids: CASSHIILQGNQPQHF. As DNA, the CDR3 is TGCGCCAGCAGCCACATAATACTACAGGGCAATCAGCCCCAGCATTTT.

This clone was seen once. The chain uses TRBV6-5 and TRBJ2-3; D is possibly TRBD2 (6 bases). V was trimmed by 2 bases and J by 4 bases, leaving 10 bases between them. The CDR3 has 14 amino acids. Germline CDR1 reads MNHEY; CDR2 reads SVGAGI. CDR3 nucleotides: TGTGCCAGCAGTTACAATAGGAGGGCAGATACGCAGTATTTT. This encodes CASSYNRRADTQYF.

This clone was observed once. This chain joins TRBV15 and TRBJ1-2; 8 positions match TRBD1. The J segment lost 5 bases and the V segment lost 1 base, leaving 12 bases of the junction unmatched. The germline gives CDR1 LNHNV, CDR2 YYDKDF (reference sequence). This CDR3 comprises 17 residues. CDR3 nucleotide sequence: TGTGCCACCAGCAGAGGAGACCTCGGGACAGGCCGGTATGGCTACACCTTC. This translates into CATSRGDLGTGRYGYTF.

The J gene is TRBJ1-1, the V gene TRBV5-5; D gene uncertain. Trimming left V 4 bases short and J 4 bases short, with 14 bases between. Germline V gene data show CDR1 as SGHKS and CDR2 as YYEKEE (reference sequence). The CDR3 runs 14 residues. This CDR3 reads CASSLQVGATEAFF. The DNA for the CDR3 is TGTGCCAGCAGCCTTCAAGTGGGAGCCACTGAAGCTTTCTTT.